The 27 T cell receptor beta chains below come from one sample, sequenced in a study of CD8 T cells in Susac syndrome. After extraction with the RNeasy kit, roughly 0.45 to 1 ug of the RNA was reverse transcribed using random hexamers. One entry per CDR3 protein results from TCRdb running MiXCR on the immunoSEQ multiplex PCR reads. Here the sample spans 150,000 to 200,000 distinct CDR3 sequences, roughly 94% being singletons. The sample comprised CD4+ T cells from PBMCs. Receptors originate from a human donor with multiple sclerosis.

The genes are TRBV27 and TRBJ2-4, with D perhaps matching TRBD1 or TRBD2 (6 bases each). Germline CDR1 MNHEY, CDR2 SMNVEV (reference sequence). CDR3 length equals 13 residues. Trimming removed 9 bases from V and 9 bases from J, with 18 bases in between. The CDR3 protein is CASTKGGSGIQYF. The CDR3 bases are TGTGCCAGTACAAAAGGGGGGAGCGGCATTCAGTACTTC.

The chain carries TRBV20-1 and TRBJ1-3, with D possibly being TRBD1 (5 bases). Per the germline V gene, CDR1 is DFQATT and CDR2 is SNEGSKA (reference sequence). The CDR3 extends over 18 amino acids. Trimming cost V 0 bases and J 2 bases, with 20 bases left between them. The CDR3 DNA follows: TGCAGTGCTAGAGATCTACCCCGAAAGGGGAGGGCTGGAAACACCATATATTTT. This gives the protein CSARDLPRKGRAGNTIYF.

This rearrangement joins TRBV9 to TRBJ2-3, with D possibly matching TRBD2 (5 bases). This CDR3 comprises 12 residues. With 0 bases removed from V and 8 bases from J, the gap between germline ends came to 7 bases. Germline-derived CDR1 and CDR2 are SGDLS and YYNGEE. The CDR3 spells CASSVESGTQYF. As DNA, the CDR3 is TGTGCCAGCAGCGTAGAGAGCGGTACGCAGTATTTT.

V is TRBV24-1 and J is TRBJ2-5; the D gene is possibly TRBD2 (5 bases). Germline V gene data show CDR1 as KGHDR and CDR2 as SFDVKD. This CDR3 is built from 13 residues. Trimming removed 7 bases at V and 2 bases at J, with 10 bases between. This chain's CDR3 is CATRRGSQETQYF. The CDR3 DNA reads TGTGCCACCAGGAGAGGGAGTCAAGAGACCCAGTACTTC.

The chain has TRBV6-2 or TRBV6-3 and TRBJ2-3; the D gene is possibly TRBD2 (5 bases). CDR3 length equals 13 residues. Germline-derived CDR1 and CDR2 are MNHEY and SVGEGT. The V end lost 11 bases, the J end lost 0 bases, and 12 bases lay between the germline ends. The CDR3 protein is CAAGEDSTDTQYF. The DNA for the CDR3 is TGTGCCGCGGGCGAGGACAGCACAGATACGCAGTATTTT.

V is TRBV12-3 or TRBV12-4 and J is TRBJ1-2, with TRBD1 matching over 8 bases. After removal of 4 bases from V and 8 bases from J, the junction contained 9 bases not matched to a gene. The CDR3 runs to 14 residues. The CDR3 loop reads CASSSVAGGLGYTF. CDR3 coding DNA: TGTGCCAGCAGTTCCGTTGCAGGGGGCTTGGGCTACACCTTC.

This clonotype was counted once. The chain combines TRBV12-3 or TRBV12-4 with TRBJ1-5; D ambiguous. This CDR3 is 14 amino acids long. Trimming left V 2 bases short and J 7 bases short, with 12 bases between. CDR3: CASSLWSDLQPQHF. The DNA for the CDR3 is TGTGCCAGCAGTTTATGGTCAGATCTCCAGCCCCAGCATTTT.

The genes are TRBV2 and TRBJ2-7; possible D gene TRBD2, 5 bases. The CDR3 totals 13 residues. V gave up 5 bases and J gave up 0 bases, with 8 bases separating them. CDR1 and CDR2 from the germline V gene are SNHLY and FYNNEI. CDR3 in amino acids: CASSSGASYEQYF. CDR3 DNA: TGTGCCAGCAGTAGCGGTGCCTCCTACGAGCAGTACTTC.

This clonotype was recorded once. The chain links TRBV29-1 to TRBJ1-1; perhaps TRBD1 as D (6 bases). Germline V gives CDR1 SQVTM, CDR2 ANQGSEA. V was trimmed by 7 bases and J by 2 bases, leaving 14 bases between them. There are 13 residues in the CDR3. The CDR3 loop reads CSAAVGGNTEAFF. As DNA, the CDR3 is TGCAGCGCCGCGGTGGGGGGCAACACTGAAGCTTTCTTT.

The genes are TRBV20-1 and TRBJ1-1, with D possibly matching TRBD1 (5 bases). CDR1 and CDR2 from the germline V gene are DFQATT and SNEGSKA (reference sequence). The V end was cut by 8 bases, the J end by 1 base, with 11 bases between. The CDR3 runs 12 residues. The CDR3, as DNA: TGCAGTCCTCCCGGGGGGAACACTGAAGCTTTCTTT. It yields the protein CSPPGGNTEAFF.

The V call is TRBV30, the J call TRBJ2-1; TRBD1 or TRBD2 may be the D gene (5 bases each). Per germline, CDR1 GTSNPN and CDR2 SVGIG (reference sequence). The V gene lost 5 bases and the J gene lost 10 bases, with 12 bases spanning the gap. CDR3 length: 11 residues. The CDR3 reads CAWGTYGEQFF. The CDR3 DNA follows: TGTGCCTGGGGGACCTACGGCGAGCAGTTCTTC.

The genes are TRBV6-5 and TRBJ1-1; 8 bases line up with TRBD1. Trimming removed 5 bases from V and 5 bases from J; junction bases left unmatched: 4. CDR1 and CDR2 (germline): MNHEY, SVGAGI. The CDR3 contains 13 residues. CDR3 bases: TGTGCCAGCAGTAAGGACAGGGATACTGAAGCTTTCTTT. Translated: CASSKDRDTEAFF.

This chain joins TRBV5-6 and TRBJ2-7, with TRBD1 matching over 7 bases. Germline V gene lookup returns CDR1 SGHDT and CDR2 YYEEEE. This CDR3 comprises 18 residues. Trimming took 4 bases from V and 2 from J; bases not matched to a gene: 18. The CDR3 protein is CASSHGVGLGGETYEQYF. CDR3 nucleotide sequence: TGTGCCAGCAGCCATGGGGTAGGATTAGGGGGCGAAACCTACGAGCAGTACTTC.

The chain uses TRBV5-1 and TRBJ1-5; TRBD1 is a possible D gene (6 bases). The CDR3 is made up of 16 amino acids. Per the germline V gene, CDR1 is SGHRS and CDR2 is YFSETQ. Trimming removed 4 bases at V and 5 bases at J, with 19 bases between. CDR3 protein: CASSPRPSGEDQPQHF. CDR3 coding DNA: TGCGCCAGCAGCCCTCGCCCCTCAGGGGAGGATCAGCCCCAGCATTTT. Full variable domain (missing parts from reference TRBV5-1 and TRBJ1-5): KAGVTQTPRYLIKTRGQQVTLSCSPISGHRSVSWYQQTPGQGLQFLFEYFSETQRNKGNFPGRFSGRQFSNSRSEMNVSTLELGDSALYLCASSPRPSGEDQPQHFGDGTRLSIL.

This sequence joins TRBV6-5 and TRBJ2-1, with D perhaps matching TRBD2 (5 bases). Trimming removed 6 bases at V and 0 bases at J, with 12 bases between. The CDR3 runs to 15 residues. Germline-derived CDR1 and CDR2 are MNHEY and SVGAGI. The DNA of the CDR3 is TGTGCCAGCAGCATCTACCGGGACTCCTACAATGAGCAGTTCTTC. The encoded protein is CASSIYRDSYNEQFF.

This sequence joins TRBV6-1 and TRBJ1-2; 7 bases agree with TRBD1. The CDR3 sequence is 14 residues long. The germline V gene encodes CDR1 MNHNS and CDR2 SASEGT. V shed 4 bases, J shed 4 bases, and the junction held 6 bases outside the gene matches. The CDR3 bases are TGTGCCAGCAGTGTGGACAGGAAAGGCTATGGCTACACCTTC. It yields the protein CASSVDRKGYGYTF.

This clonotype came up once. V and J are TRBV7-9 and TRBJ1-3; D not resolved. Germline assignment: CDR1 SEHNR and CDR2 FQNEAQ (reference sequence). The CDR3 runs to 12 residues. Deletions cut 3 bases from V and 9 bases from J, with 9 bases between. In nucleotides, the CDR3 is TGTGCCAGCAGCTTCGCAGATGGCACCATATATTTT. It codes for CASSFADGTIYF.

A single count supports this clonotype. The chain combines TRBV27 with TRBJ2-5, with 7 bases fitting TRBD2. Germline V gene sequence: CDR1 MNHEY, CDR2 SMNVEV (reference sequence). V lost 2 bases to trimming and J lost 3 bases; unmatched junction nucleotides: 12. This CDR3 has 17 amino acids. This CDR3 is CASSLNRAGREKETQYF. CDR3 bases: TGTGCCAGCAGTTTAAACCGGGCGGGGCGGGAGAAAGAGACCCAGTACTTC.

This clonotype occurred once. V is TRBV2 and J is TRBJ2-7; D not resolved. This CDR3 has 14 amino acids. Germline CDR1 and CDR2: SNHLY and FYNNEI. Trimming shortened V by 4 bases and J by 0 bases, and 10 bases separated the two germline ends. The CDR3 region has the DNA TGTGCCAGCAGTGTAGAGGCCTACTCCTACGAGCAGTACTTC. Translated, it gives CASSVEAYSYEQYF. Drawing the rest from reference TRBV2 and TRBJ2-7, the complete variable domain is EPEVTQTPSHQVTQMGQEVILRCVPISNHLYFYWYRQILGQKVEFLVSFYNNEISEKSEIFDDQFSVERPDGSNFTLKIRSTKLEDSAMYFCASSVEAYSYEQYFGPGTRLTVT.

This clonotype was observed once. This chain uses TRBV27 with TRBJ2-7; TRBD1 is a possible D gene (8 bases). The CDR3 extends over 14 amino acids. The V end lost 5 bases, the J end lost 3 bases, and 14 bases lay between the germline ends. Germline V gene sequence: CDR1 MNHEY, CDR2 SMNVEV (reference sequence). The CDR3 reads CASSRQGTNYEQYF. The CDR3 region has the DNA TGTGCCAGCAGTCGACAGGGGACTAACTACGAGCAGTACTTC.

The CDR3 spells CASSFQPSGELFF. DNA of the CDR3: TGTGCCAGCAGCTTTCAACCGTCCGGGGAGCTGTTTTTT. This rearrangement joins TRBV7-2 to TRBJ2-2; no definite D call. Between the trimmed V and J ends, which lost 3 bases and 6 bases, there was a span of 8 bases. This CDR3 comprises 13 residues. The germline V gene encodes CDR1 SGHTA and CDR2 FQGNSA.

The V call is TRBV6-1, the J call TRBJ1-3; D gene ambiguous. CDR1 is MNHNS, CDR2 SASEGT, per germline. This CDR3 has 17 amino acids. Trimming pared 5 bases from V and 0 bases from J, leaving 17 bases between. The CDR3 nucleotides are TGTGCCAGCAGTCCCAGACCCTACTTCCACTCTGGAAACACCATATATTTT. Its translation: CASSPRPYFHSGNTIYF.

The chain joins TRBV25-1 to TRBJ2-1, with D perhaps being TRBD1 or TRBD2 (5 bases each). The germline gives CDR1 MGHDK, CDR2 SYGVNS. V was clipped by 6 bases and J by 6 bases, with 12 bases between them. The CDR3 is 13 amino acids. DNA for the CDR3: TGTGCCAGCAGATTCGGGGCCTCCAATGAGCAGTTCTTC. It yields the protein CASRFGASNEQFF.

The CDR3 DNA reads TGTGCCAGCAGCAGAAAGGGGCGGGACCCCTACGAGCAGTACTTC. It codes for CASSRKGRDPYEQYF. The genes are TRBV21-1 and TRBJ2-7; TRBD1, as called in the table, went unchecked against the DNA. TRBV21-1 is a listed pseudogene. There are 15 residues in the CDR3.

The J gene is TRBJ2-3, the V gene TRBV20-1; D is uncertain. Trimming removed 6 bases at V and 0 bases at J, with 10 bases between. The germline V gene has CDR1 DFQATT and CDR2 SNEGSKA (reference sequence). This CDR3 contains 13 residues. This CDR3 is CSALDGSTDTQYF. The CDR3 DNA is TGCAGTGCCCTGGACGGAAGCACAGATACGCAGTATTTT.

The rearrangement links TRBV19 to TRBJ1-1; tentative D call: TRBD1 (6 bases). The CDR3 loop spans 12 amino acids. Between the trimmed V and J ends, which lost 7 bases and 10 bases, there was a span of 16 bases. Germline-derived CDR1 and CDR2 are LNHDA and SQIVND (reference sequence). In nucleotides, the CDR3 is TGTGCCAGTACCCTAACGACAGGATTAGCTTTCTTT. It encodes CASTLTTGLAFF. Variable domain in full (rest from reference TRBV19 and TRBJ1-1): DGGITQSPKYLFRKEGQNVTLSCEQNLNHDAMYWYRQDPGQGLRLIYYSQIVNDFQKGDIAEGYSVSREKKESFPLTVTSAQKNPTAFYLCASTLTTGLAFFGQGTRLTVV.

Only one count was recorded for this clonotype. V is TRBV9 and J is TRBJ1-1; D gene unclear. There are 14 residues in the CDR3. From germline, CDR1 is SGDLS and CDR2 YYNGEE. Deletions cut 0 bases from V and 1 base from J, with 7 bases between. The CDR3 region has the DNA TGTGCCAGCAGCGTAGGCCTCCAGAACACTGAAGCTTTCTTT. Protein: CASSVGLQNTEAFF. Filled out from reference TRBV9 and TRBJ1-1, the complete variable domain reads DSGVTQTPKHLITATGQRVTLRCSPRSGDLSVYWYQQSLDQGLQFLIQYYNGEERAKGNILERFSAQQFPDLHSELNLSSLELGDSALYFCASSVGLQNTEAFFGQGTRLTVV.